Listed here is a single TCR beta chain. This sample is drawn from a study of Tregs in tolerant kidney transplant recipients. Mixed chimerism was transient after nonmyeloablative marrow transplants from related graft donors. The method was immunoSEQ multiplex PCR; TCRdb's version includes in-frame clones alone and lacks a portion of them. The table lists 65,000 to 85,000 clones, 90% to 95% of them singletons. The receptor comes from a human patient who received a combined kidney and bone marrow transplant. Some of these T cells may belong to the graft donor. This specimen was CD4+ T cells from blood (PBMCs), taken 24 months after the transplant.

The chain's CDR3 is CASSLGLSPGEQYF. DNA for the CDR3: TGCGCCAGCAGCTTGGGATTGTCCCCGGGCGAGCAGTACTTC. V gene TRBV5-1 combines with J gene TRBJ2-7; the D is unclear. Trimming took 0 bases from V and 6 from J, leaving 13 bases between them. CDR1 is SGHRS and CDR2 is YFSETQ in the germline V gene. CDR3 size: 14 residues. Variable domain in full (rest from reference TRBV5-1 and TRBJ2-7): KAGVTQTPRYLIKTRGQQVTLSCSPISGHRSVSWYQQTPGQGLQFLFEYFSETQRNKGNFPGRFSGRQFSNSRSEMNVSTLELGDSALYLCASSLGLSPGEQYFGPGTRLTVT.